This TCR beta chain was found in a study of T cell responses to AZD1222 COVID-19 vaccine. Method: immunoSEQ multiplex PCR; TCRdb's copy keeps in-frame clones and lacks some. The sample consists of about 92,000 clones, 91% of them appearing once. Looked up from germline, CDR1 is SGHRS and CDR2 is YFSETQ. The length of the CDR3 is 13 residues. Deletions cut 1 base from V and 4 bases from J, with 8 bases between. Turning to this clone: What it binds is not known.

Study-level findings and limits: Among vaccine-associated CD4 TCRs, coverage spanned spike, with dominance at 160-218 and 743-854.

The TCR sequence derives from an adult in good health. The starting material was peripheral blood, obtained on day 0 of AZD1222 vaccination. The V gene is TRBV5-1, the J gene TRBJ2-5; D ambiguous. The CDR3 protein is CASSLFMGETQYF. CDR3 sequence (DNA): TGCGCCAGCAGCTTGTTTATGGGAGAGACCCAGTACTTC.